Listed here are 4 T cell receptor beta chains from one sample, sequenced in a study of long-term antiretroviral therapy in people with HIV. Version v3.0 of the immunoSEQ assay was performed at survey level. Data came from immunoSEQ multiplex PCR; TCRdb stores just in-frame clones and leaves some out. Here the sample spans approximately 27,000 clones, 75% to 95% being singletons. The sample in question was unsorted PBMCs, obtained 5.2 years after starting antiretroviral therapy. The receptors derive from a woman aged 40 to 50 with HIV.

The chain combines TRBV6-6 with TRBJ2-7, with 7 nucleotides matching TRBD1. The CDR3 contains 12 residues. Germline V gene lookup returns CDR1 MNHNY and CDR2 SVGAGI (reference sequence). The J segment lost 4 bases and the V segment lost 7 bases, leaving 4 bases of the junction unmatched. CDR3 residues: CASKGAGYEQYF. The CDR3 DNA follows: TGTGCCAGCAAGGGGGCTGGGTACGAGCAGTACTTC.

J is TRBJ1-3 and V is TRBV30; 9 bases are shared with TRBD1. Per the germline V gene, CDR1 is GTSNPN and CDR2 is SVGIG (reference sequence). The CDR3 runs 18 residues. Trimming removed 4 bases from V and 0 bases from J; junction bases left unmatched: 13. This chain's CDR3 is CAWTIRTGALTSGNTIYF. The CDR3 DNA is TGTGCCTGGACCATTCGGACAGGGGCCTTAACCTCTGGAAACACCATATATTTT. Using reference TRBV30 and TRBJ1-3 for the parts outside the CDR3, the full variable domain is SQTIHQWPATLVQPVGSPLSLECTVEGTSNPNLYWYRQAAGRGLQLLFYSVGIGQISSEVPQNLSASRPQDRQFILSSKKLLLSDSGFYLCAWTIRTGALTSGNTIYFGEGSWLTVV.

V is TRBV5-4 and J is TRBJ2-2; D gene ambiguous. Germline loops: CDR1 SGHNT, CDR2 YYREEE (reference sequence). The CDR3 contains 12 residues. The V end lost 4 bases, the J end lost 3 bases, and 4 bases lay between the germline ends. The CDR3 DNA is TGTGCCAGCAGCCCATACACCGGGGAGCTGTTTTTT. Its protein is CASSPYTGELFF.

The CDR3: CASSQGGQETQYF. CDR3 DNA sequence: TGTGCCAGCAGCCAAGGCGGCCAAGAGACCCAGTACTTC. This rearrangement joins TRBV11-2 to TRBJ2-5; D is undetermined. Germline-derived CDR1 and CDR2 are SGHAT and FQNNGV. This CDR3 is built from 13 residues. Between the trimmed V and J ends, which lost 5 bases and 1 base, there was a span of 8 bases.